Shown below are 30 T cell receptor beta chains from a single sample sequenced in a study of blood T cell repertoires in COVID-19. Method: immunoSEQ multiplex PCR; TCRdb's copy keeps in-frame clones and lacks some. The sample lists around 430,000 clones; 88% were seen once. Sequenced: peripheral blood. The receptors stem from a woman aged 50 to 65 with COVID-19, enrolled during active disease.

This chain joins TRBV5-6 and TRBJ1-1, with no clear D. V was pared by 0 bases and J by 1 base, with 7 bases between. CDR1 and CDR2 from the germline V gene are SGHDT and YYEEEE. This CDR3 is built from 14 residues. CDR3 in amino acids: CASSLENRNTEAFF. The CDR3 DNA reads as TGTGCCAGCAGCTTGGAAAACAGGAACACTGAAGCTTTCTTT.

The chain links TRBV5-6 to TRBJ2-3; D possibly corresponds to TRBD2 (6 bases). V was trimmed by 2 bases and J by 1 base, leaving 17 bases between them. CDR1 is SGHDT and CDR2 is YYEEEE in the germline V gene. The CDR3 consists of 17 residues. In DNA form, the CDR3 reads TGTGCCAGCAGCTTCCTGGAGGGACGACGTGGCACAGATACGCAGTATTTT. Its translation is CASSFLEGRRGTDTQYF.

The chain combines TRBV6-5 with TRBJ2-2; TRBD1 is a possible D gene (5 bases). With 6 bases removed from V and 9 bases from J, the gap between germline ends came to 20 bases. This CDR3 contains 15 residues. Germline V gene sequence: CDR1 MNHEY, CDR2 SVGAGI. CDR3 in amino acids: CASRLGDSRHRELFF. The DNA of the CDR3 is TGTGCCAGCAGGTTAGGGGATTCTAGGCATCGGGAGCTGTTTTTT.

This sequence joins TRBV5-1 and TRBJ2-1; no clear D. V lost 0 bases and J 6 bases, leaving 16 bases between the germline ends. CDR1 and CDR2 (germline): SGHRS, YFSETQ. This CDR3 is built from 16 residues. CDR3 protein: CASSLAVAAPPNEQFF. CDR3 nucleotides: TGCGCCAGCAGCTTGGCCGTCGCGGCCCCACCCAATGAGCAGTTCTTC.

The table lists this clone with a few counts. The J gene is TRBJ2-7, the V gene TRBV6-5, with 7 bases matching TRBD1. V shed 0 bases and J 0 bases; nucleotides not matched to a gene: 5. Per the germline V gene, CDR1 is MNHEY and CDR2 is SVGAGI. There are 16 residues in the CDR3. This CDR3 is CASSYSRQGHSYEQYF. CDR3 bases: TGTGCCAGCAGTTACTCACGACAGGGACACTCCTACGAGCAGTACTTC.

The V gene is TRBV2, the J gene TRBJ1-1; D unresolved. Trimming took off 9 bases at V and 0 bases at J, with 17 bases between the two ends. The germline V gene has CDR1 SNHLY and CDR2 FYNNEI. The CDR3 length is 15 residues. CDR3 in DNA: TGTGCCAGTCTAGCGGCGACACTGATGAACACTGAAGCTTTCTTT. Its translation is CASLAATLMNTEAFF. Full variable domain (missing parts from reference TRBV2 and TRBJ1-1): EPEVTQTPSHQVTQMGQEVILRCVPISNHLYFYWYRQILGQKVEFLVSFYNNEISEKSEIFDDQFSVERPDGSNFTLKIRSTKLEDSAMYFCASLAATLMNTEAFFGQGTRLTVV.

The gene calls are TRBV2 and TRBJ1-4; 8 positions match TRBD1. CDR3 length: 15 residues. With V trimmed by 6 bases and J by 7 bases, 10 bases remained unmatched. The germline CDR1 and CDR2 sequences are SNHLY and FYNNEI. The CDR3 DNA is TGTGCCAGCAGGCCCCGGACAGGGTTAAGTGAAAAACTGTTTTTT. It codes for CASRPRTGLSEKLFF.

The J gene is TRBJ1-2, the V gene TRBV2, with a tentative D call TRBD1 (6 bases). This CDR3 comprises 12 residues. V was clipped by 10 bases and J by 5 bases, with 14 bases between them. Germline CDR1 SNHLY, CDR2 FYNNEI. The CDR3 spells CATSQGTYGYTF. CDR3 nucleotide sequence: TGTGCCACCTCTCAGGGGACGTATGGCTACACCTTC.

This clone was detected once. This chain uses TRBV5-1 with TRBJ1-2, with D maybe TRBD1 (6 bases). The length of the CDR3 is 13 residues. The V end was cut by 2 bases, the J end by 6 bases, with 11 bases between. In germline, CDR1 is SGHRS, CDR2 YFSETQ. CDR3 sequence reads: CASSFTGYDGYTF. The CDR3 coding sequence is TGCGCCAGCAGCTTCACAGGGTATGATGGCTACACCTTC.

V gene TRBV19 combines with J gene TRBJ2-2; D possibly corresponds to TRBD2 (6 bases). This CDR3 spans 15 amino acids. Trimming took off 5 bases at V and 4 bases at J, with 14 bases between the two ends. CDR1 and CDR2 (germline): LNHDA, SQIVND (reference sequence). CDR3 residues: CASSRDLGGTGELFF. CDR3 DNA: TGTGCCAGTAGTCGGGACCTCGGGGGCACCGGGGAGCTGTTTTTT.

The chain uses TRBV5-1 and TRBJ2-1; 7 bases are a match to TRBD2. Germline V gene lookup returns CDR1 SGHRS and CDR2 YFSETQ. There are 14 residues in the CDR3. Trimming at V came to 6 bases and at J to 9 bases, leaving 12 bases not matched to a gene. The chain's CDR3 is CASTVAGKEGEQFF. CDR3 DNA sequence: TGCGCCAGCACAGTAGCGGGTAAAGAGGGTGAGCAGTTCTTC.

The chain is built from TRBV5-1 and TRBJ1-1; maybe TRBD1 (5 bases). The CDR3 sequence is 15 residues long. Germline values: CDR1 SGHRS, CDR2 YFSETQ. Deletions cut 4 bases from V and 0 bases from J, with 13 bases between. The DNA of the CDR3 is TGCGCCAGCAGCCCACAGGCGACCATGAACACTGAAGCTTTCTTT. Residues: CASSPQATMNTEAFF.

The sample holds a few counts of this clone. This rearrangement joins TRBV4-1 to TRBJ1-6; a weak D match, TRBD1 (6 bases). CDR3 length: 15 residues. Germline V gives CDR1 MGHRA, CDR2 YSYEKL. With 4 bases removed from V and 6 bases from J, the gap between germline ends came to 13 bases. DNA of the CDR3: TGCGCCAGCAGCCTCTATACAGGGATTAATTCACCCCTCCACTTT. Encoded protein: CASSLYTGINSPLHF.

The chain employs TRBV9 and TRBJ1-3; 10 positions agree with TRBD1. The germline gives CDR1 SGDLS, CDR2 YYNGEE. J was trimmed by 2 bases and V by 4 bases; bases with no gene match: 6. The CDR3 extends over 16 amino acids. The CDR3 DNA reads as TGTGCCAGCAGCTCGGTGGACAGGGGGACTGGAAACACCATATATTTT. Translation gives CASSSVDRGTGNTIYF.

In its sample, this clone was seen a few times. The CDR3 protein is CASSLGQSYGYTF. The CDR3 DNA is TGTGCCAGCAGCTTGGGACAAAGCTATGGCTACACCTTC. This rearrangement joins TRBV11-2 to TRBJ1-2; perhaps TRBD1 as D (6 bases). The CDR3 length is 13 residues. Germline CDR1 and CDR2: SGHAT and FQNNGV. Trimming shortened V by 3 bases and J by 4 bases, and 9 bases separated the two germline ends.

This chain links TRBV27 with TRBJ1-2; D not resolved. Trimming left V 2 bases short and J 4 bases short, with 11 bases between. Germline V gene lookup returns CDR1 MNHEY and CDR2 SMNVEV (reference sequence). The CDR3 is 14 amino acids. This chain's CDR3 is CASSLRGQSYGYTF. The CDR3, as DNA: TGTGCCAGCAGTTTACGCGGCCAGTCCTATGGCTACACCTTC.

Written as DNA, the CDR3 is TGTGCCAGCAGCGTAGATGAGGGTCTGGAACAGCCCCAGCATTTT. This encodes CASSVDEGLEQPQHF. V usage is TRBV9 and J usage is TRBJ1-5, with D unclear. CDR1 SGDLS and CDR2 YYNGEE come from the germline V gene. The CDR3 has 15 residues. V dropped 0 bases and J dropped 7 bases, with 14 bases sitting between them.

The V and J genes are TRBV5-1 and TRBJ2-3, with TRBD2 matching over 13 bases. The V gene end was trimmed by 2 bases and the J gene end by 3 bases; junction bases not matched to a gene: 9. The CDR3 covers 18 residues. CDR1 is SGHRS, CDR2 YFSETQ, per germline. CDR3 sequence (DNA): TGCGCCAGCAGCTTAAGACTAGCGGGGGGCCGACCGACAGATACGCAGTATTTT. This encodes CASSLRLAGGRPTDTQYF.

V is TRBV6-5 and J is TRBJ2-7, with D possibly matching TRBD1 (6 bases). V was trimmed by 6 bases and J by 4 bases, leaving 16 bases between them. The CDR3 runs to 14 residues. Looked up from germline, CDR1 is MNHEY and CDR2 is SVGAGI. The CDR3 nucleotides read TGTGCCAGCAGCCCGGGACAAGGGGGATACGAGCAGTACTTC. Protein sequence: CASSPGQGGYEQYF.

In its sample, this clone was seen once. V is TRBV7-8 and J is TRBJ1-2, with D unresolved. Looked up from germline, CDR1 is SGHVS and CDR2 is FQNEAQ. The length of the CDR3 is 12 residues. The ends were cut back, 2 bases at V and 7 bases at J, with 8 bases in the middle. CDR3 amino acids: CASSLSGGGYTF. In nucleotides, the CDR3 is TGTGCCAGCAGCTTATCTGGCGGTGGCTACACCTTC.

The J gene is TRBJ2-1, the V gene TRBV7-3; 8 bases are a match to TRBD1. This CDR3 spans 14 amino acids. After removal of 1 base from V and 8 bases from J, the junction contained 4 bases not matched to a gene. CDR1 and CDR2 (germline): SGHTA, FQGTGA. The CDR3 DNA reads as TGTGCCAGCAGCTTAAAAGGGGGACAGGATGAGCAGTTCTTC. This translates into CASSLKGGQDEQFF.

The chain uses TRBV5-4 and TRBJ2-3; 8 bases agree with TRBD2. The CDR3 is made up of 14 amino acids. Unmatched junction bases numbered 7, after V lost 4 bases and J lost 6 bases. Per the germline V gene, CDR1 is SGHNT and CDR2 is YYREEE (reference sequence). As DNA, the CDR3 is TGTGCCAGCAGCCTGGGGACTAGGAAGGATACGCAGTATTTT. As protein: CASSLGTRKDTQYF.

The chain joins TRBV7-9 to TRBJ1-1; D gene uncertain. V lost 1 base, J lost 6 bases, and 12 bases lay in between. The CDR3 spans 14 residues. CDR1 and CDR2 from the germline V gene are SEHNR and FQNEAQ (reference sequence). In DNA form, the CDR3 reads TGTGCCAGCAGCTTAGATTGGGCAGATTCTGAAGCTTTCTTT. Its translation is CASSLDWADSEAFF.

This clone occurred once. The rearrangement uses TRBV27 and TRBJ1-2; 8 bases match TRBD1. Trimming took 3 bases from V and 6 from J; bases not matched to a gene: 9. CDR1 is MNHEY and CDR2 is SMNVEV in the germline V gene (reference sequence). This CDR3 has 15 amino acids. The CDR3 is CASSLAGGAGNGYTF. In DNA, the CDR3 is TGTGCCAGCAGTTTGGCAGGGGGCGCGGGTAATGGCTACACCTTC.

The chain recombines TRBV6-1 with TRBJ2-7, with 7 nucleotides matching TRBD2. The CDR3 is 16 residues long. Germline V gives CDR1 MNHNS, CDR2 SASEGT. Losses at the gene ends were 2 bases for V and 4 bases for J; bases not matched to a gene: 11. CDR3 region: CASSEIGGGTLYEQYF. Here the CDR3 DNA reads TGTGCCAGCAGTGAAATCGGCGGGGGAACCCTTTACGAGCAGTACTTC.

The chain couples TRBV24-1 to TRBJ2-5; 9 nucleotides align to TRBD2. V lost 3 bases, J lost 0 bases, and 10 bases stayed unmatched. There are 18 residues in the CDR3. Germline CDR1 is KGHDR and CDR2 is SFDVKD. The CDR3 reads CATSDPGGSGGYQETQYF. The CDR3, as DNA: TGTGCCACCAGTGATCCCGGAGGGAGCGGGGGGTACCAAGAGACCCAGTACTTC.

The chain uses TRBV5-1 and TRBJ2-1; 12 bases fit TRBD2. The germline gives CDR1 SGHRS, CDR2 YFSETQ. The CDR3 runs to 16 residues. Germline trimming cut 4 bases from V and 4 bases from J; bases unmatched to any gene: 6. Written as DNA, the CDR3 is TGCGCCAGCAGCCCCCAACTAGCGGGGGGATACAATGAGCAGTTCTTC. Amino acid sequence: CASSPQLAGGYNEQFF.

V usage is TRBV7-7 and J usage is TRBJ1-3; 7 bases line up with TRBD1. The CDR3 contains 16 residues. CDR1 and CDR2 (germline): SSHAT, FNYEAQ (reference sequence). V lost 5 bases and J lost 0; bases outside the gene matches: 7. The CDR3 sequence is CASSRGQPSSGNTIYF. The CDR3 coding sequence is TGTGCCAGCAGCCGGGGACAGCCGAGCTCTGGAAACACCATATATTTT.

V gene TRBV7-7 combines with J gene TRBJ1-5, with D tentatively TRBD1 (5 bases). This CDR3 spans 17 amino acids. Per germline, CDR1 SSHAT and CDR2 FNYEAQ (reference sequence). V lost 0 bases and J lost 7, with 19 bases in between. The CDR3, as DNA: TGTGCCAGCAGCTTAGCGACGGGGGGTCGGAATTTCCAGCCCCAGCATTTT. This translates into CASSLATGGRNFQPQHF. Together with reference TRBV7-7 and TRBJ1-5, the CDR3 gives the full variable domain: GAGVSQSPRYKVTKRGQDVTLRCDPISSHATLYWYQQALGQGPEFLTYFNYEAQPDKSGLPSDRFSAERPEGSISTLTIQRTEQRDSAMYRCASSLATGGRNFQPQHFGDGTRLSIL.

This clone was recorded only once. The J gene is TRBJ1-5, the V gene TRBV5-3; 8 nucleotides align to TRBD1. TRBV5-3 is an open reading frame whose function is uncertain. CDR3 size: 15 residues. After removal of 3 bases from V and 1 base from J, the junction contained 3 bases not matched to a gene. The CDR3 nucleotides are TGTGCCAGAAGCTCCCGGACAGGGAGCAATCAGCCCCAGCATTTT. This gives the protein CARSSRTGSNQPQHF.